The rows below give T cell receptor beta chains drawn from one sample of a study of T cell repertoires in cytomegalovirus infection. TCRdb itself ran the reads through MiXCR, one entry per CDR3 protein. The sample yields fewer than 550,000 distinct CDR3 sequences, 10% to 12% seen once. Sequences were obtained from PBMCs. The receptors were sampled from a human donor in good health (CMV status not recorded). Some clones in this sample may be carry-over from other donors' samples. Both conserved end residues are part of each CDR3. Each record gives: clone size, D gene, V gene, J gene, CDR3 DNA, CDR3 protein. The D gene is left open where the match is weak. For some rows the clone size is stated as once, few or many, or as a class when expanded; others skip it.

clone_size: many
d_call: TRBD2
v_call: TRBV7-3
j_call: TRBJ2-5
cdr3_nt: TGTGCCAGCAGCGCGAGGACTAGCGGGAGGGAGACCCAGTACTTC
cdr3_aa: CASSARTSGRETQYF

clone_size: many
d_call: .
v_call: TRBV7-2
j_call: TRBJ2-5
cdr3_nt: TGTGCCAGCAGCTTAGTTCTGGAGGCCGGGACCCAGTACTTC
cdr3_aa: CASSLVLEAGTQYF

clone_size: many
d_call: TRBD1
v_call: TRBV28
j_call: TRBJ2-4
cdr3_nt: TGTGCCAACCCTGACAGGGTCCACGCCAAAAACATTCAGTACTTC
cdr3_aa: CANPDRVHAKNIQYF

clone_size: many
d_call: .
v_call: TRBV12-3/TRBV12-4
j_call: TRBJ2-1
cdr3_nt: TGTGCCAGCAGTCCACCTAGGTTAGGTGAGCAGTTCTTC
cdr3_aa: CASSPPRLGEQFF

clone_size: many
d_call: .
v_call: TRBV19
j_call: TRBJ2-6
cdr3_nt: TGTGCCAGTAGTCCTAGGGCAGCGTCGAGCTCTGGGGCCAACGTCCTGACTTTC
cdr3_aa: CASSPRAASSSGANVLTF

clone_size: few
d_call: .
v_call: TRBV29-1
j_call: TRBJ1-1
cdr3_nt: TGCAGCGTTGAAGATCAAGTACTCAGGGGGAACACTGAAGCTTTCTTT
cdr3_aa: CSVEDQVLRGNTEAFF

clone_size: .
d_call: .
v_call: TRBV25-1
j_call: TRBJ2-1
cdr3_nt: TGTGCCAGCAGTGAGGTCAGCCCCTCCTACAATGAGCAGTTCTTC
cdr3_aa: CASSEVSPSYNEQFF

clone_size: few
d_call: TRBD2
v_call: TRBV2
j_call: TRBJ2-4
cdr3_nt: TGTGCCAGCATTGCGGGAGAAGCCAAAAACATTCAGTACTTC
cdr3_aa: CASIAGEAKNIQYF

clone_size: many
d_call: .
v_call: TRBV20-1
j_call: TRBJ2-7
cdr3_nt: TGCAGTGCTCCGGGACCGGGGCCCTACGAGCAGTACTTC
cdr3_aa: CSAPGPGPYEQYF

clone_size: many
d_call: .
v_call: TRBV7-8
j_call: TRBJ2-5
cdr3_nt: TGTGCCAGCAGCTCGGACGGCCCGGGAGAGACCCAGTACTTC
cdr3_aa: CASSSDGPGETQYF

clone_size: few
d_call: .
v_call: TRBV10-3
j_call: TRBJ2-1
cdr3_nt: TGTGCCATCAGTGATTTGACCAACGGAATGGAACACAATGAGCAGTTCTTC
cdr3_aa: CAISDLTNGMEHNEQFF

clone_size: many
d_call: .
v_call: TRBV12-3/TRBV12-4
j_call: TRBJ2-5
cdr3_nt: TGTGCCAGCAGCCTCAGGGTCGGGACCCAGTACTTC
cdr3_aa: CASSLRVGTQYF

clone_size: many
d_call: .
v_call: TRBV19
j_call: TRBJ1-3
cdr3_nt: TGTGCCAGTAGTACGGAGGCTGGAAACACCATATATTTT
cdr3_aa: CASSTEAGNTIYF